The rows below give T cell receptor beta chains drawn from one sample of a study of cytomegalovirus exposure and HLA in healthy donors. TCRdb keeps only in-frame clones here, not all; method: immunoSEQ multiplex PCR. The sample holds fewer than 140,000 clones, about 75% seen once. The sequenced material came from PBMCs. The receptor set was obtained from a male donor in good health and CMV-seropositive. Each CDR3 is given with its conserved first and last residue. A D gene is named only where the DNA matches it firmly. Rows may omit the clone size; those that give it use once, few, many or a size class.

j_call: TRBJ1-1; v_call: TRBV13; d_call: TRBD1; clone_size: once; cdr3_aa: CASSYRGGGTEAFF; cdr3_nt: TGTGCCAGCAGCTACAGGGGAGGCGGCACTGAAGCTTTCTTT
j_call: TRBJ1-5; v_call: TRBV6-5; d_call: TRBD1; clone_size: NA; cdr3_aa: CASRTGLQPQNF; cdr3_nt: TGTGCCAGCAGGACAGGGCTACAGCCCCAGAATTTT
j_call: TRBJ1-2; v_call: TRBV28; d_call: NA; clone_size: few; cdr3_aa: CASSLEGLGYTF; cdr3_nt: TGTGCCAGCAGTTTGGAGGGCCTAGGCTACACCTTC
j_call: TRBJ2-3; v_call: TRBV9; d_call: TRBD2; clone_size: once; cdr3_aa: CASSSFAGGTDTQYF; cdr3_nt: TGTGCCAGCAGCTCCTTTGCGGGGGGGACAGATACGCAGTATTTT
j_call: TRBJ2-7; v_call: TRBV30; d_call: NA; clone_size: NA; cdr3_aa: CAWRGGGDYEQYF; cdr3_nt: TGTGCCTGGAGGGGAGGCGGGGACTACGAGCAGTACTTC
j_call: TRBJ1-2; v_call: TRBV19; d_call: NA; clone_size: NA; cdr3_aa: CASSISGKPDYGYTF; cdr3_nt: TGTGCCAGTAGTATCTCAGGGAAACCCGACTATGGCTACACCTTC
j_call: TRBJ1-2; v_call: TRBV6-5; d_call: TRBD1; clone_size: NA; cdr3_aa: CASFVTGVNYGYTF; cdr3_nt: TGTGCCAGTTTTGTTACAGGGGTTAACTATGGCTACACCTTC
j_call: TRBJ2-3; v_call: TRBV5-4; d_call: TRBD2; clone_size: NA; cdr3_aa: CASSRGTSGTRDTQYF; cdr3_nt: TGTGCCAGCAGCCGAGGGACTAGCGGGACCCGTGATACGCAGTATTTT
j_call: TRBJ2-7; v_call: TRBV7-3; d_call: TRBD1; clone_size: NA; cdr3_aa: CASSSGDRGEQYF; cdr3_nt: TGTGCCAGCAGCTCAGGGGACAGGGGCGAGCAGTACTTC
j_call: TRBJ2-3; v_call: TRBV14; d_call: TRBD1; clone_size: NA; cdr3_aa: CASSQHRDREGDTQYF; cdr3_nt: TGTGCCAGCAGCCAACACCGGGACAGGGAGGGAGATACGCAGTATTTT
j_call: TRBJ2-5; v_call: TRBV5-4; d_call: NA; clone_size: NA; cdr3_aa: CASSPGGQETQYF; cdr3_nt: TGTGCCAGCAGCCCCGGAGGTCAAGAGACCCAGTACTTC
j_call: TRBJ2-1; v_call: TRBV2; d_call: TRBD2; clone_size: NA; cdr3_aa: CASIHSELAGVNEQFF; cdr3_nt: TGTGCCAGCATCCATAGTGAGCTAGCGGGAGTCAATGAGCAGTTCTTC
j_call: TRBJ1-2; v_call: TRBV9; d_call: NA; clone_size: few; cdr3_aa: CASSEQGWGYTF; cdr3_nt: TGTGCCAGCAGCGAGCAGGGCTGGGGCTACACCTTC
j_call: TRBJ2-3; v_call: TRBV7-3; d_call: NA; clone_size: NA; cdr3_aa: CASSSYLSGDTQYF; cdr3_nt: TGTGCCAGCAGCTCATATCTGTCAGGGGATACGCAGTATTTT
j_call: TRBJ2-1; v_call: TRBV4-1; d_call: NA; clone_size: NA; cdr3_aa: CASSETSGLSEQFF; cdr3_nt: TGCGCCAGCAGCGAGACAAGCGGGTTGTCGGAGCAGTTCTTC
j_call: TRBJ2-2; v_call: TRBV11-3; d_call: TRBD1; clone_size: once; cdr3_aa: CASSLDSGGRGELFF; cdr3_nt: TGTGCCAGCAGCTTAGATTCAGGGGGCCGCGGGGAGCTGTTTTTT
j_call: TRBJ1-6; v_call: TRBV6-1; d_call: NA; clone_size: NA; cdr3_aa: CASQGDYSPLHF; cdr3_nt: TGTGCCAGTCAAGGAGACTATTCACCCCTCCACTTT
j_call: TRBJ1-2; v_call: TRBV12-2; d_call: NA; clone_size: NA; cdr3_aa: CASRLGGAGCRGYTF; cdr3_nt: TGTGCAAGTCGCTTAGGGGGCGCAGGGTGTCGTGGCTACACCTTC
j_call: TRBJ1-2; v_call: TRBV14; d_call: NA; clone_size: once; cdr3_aa: CASSQESGGRGYTF; cdr3_nt: TGTGCCAGCAGCCAAGAATCGGGGGGACGTGGCTACACCTTC
j_call: TRBJ2-3; v_call: TRBV5-1; d_call: TRBD2; clone_size: NA; cdr3_aa: CASSLEGLAGGDTQYF; cdr3_nt: TGCGCCAGCAGCTTGGAAGGGCTAGCGGGGGGAGATACGCAGTATTTT
j_call: TRBJ2-7; v_call: TRBV6-5; d_call: TRBD2; clone_size: NA; cdr3_aa: CASSFTSGGRDEQYF; cdr3_nt: TGTGCCAGCAGTTTCACTAGCGGGGGAAGGGACGAGCAGTACTTC
j_call: TRBJ1-2; v_call: TRBV27; d_call: NA; clone_size: once; cdr3_aa: CASSYSGPGYGYTF; cdr3_nt: TGTGCCAGCAGTTACTCTGGGCCCGGCTATGGCTACACCTTC
j_call: TRBJ2-3; v_call: TRBV5-1; d_call: NA; clone_size: few; cdr3_aa: CASSEVVDTQYF; cdr3_nt: TGCGCCAGCAGCGAGGTGGTAGATACGCAGTATTTT
j_call: TRBJ2-2; v_call: TRBV19; d_call: NA; clone_size: NA; cdr3_aa: CASSILGNTGELFF; cdr3_nt: TGTGCCAGTAGTATACTGGGCAACACCGGGGAGCTGTTTTTT
j_call: TRBJ1-5; v_call: TRBV10-3; d_call: NA; clone_size: NA; cdr3_aa: CAISESRGGGNQPQHF; cdr3_nt: TGTGCCATCAGTGAGTCTCGCGGGGGCGGCAATCAGCCCCAGCATTTT
j_call: TRBJ1-1; v_call: TRBV6-5; d_call: TRBD1; clone_size: NA; cdr3_aa: CASRDRMNAEAFF; cdr3_nt: TGTGCCAGCAGGGACAGGATGAACGCTGAAGCTTTCTTT
j_call: TRBJ1-4; v_call: TRBV30; d_call: NA; clone_size: NA; cdr3_aa: CAWKGVGEKLFF; cdr3_nt: TGTGCCTGGAAAGGGGTTGGGGAAAAACTGTTTTTT
j_call: TRBJ2-7; v_call: TRBV28; d_call: TRBD1; clone_size: NA; cdr3_aa: CASTLGGTGGNYEQYF; cdr3_nt: TGTGCCAGCACCTTAGGGGGGACAGGGGGTAATTACGAGCAGTACTTC
j_call: TRBJ2-7; v_call: TRBV29-1; d_call: TRBD2; clone_size: NA; cdr3_aa: CSVAGLAGGVTYEQYF; cdr3_nt: TGCAGCGTTGCCGGACTAGCGGGGGGAGTTACCTACGAGCAGTACTTC
j_call: TRBJ2-7; v_call: TRBV18; d_call: NA; clone_size: few; cdr3_aa: CASSPDSSYEQYF; cdr3_nt: TGTGCCAGCTCACCAGACAGCTCCTACGAGCAGTACTTC
j_call: TRBJ2-4; v_call: TRBV19; d_call: NA; clone_size: NA; cdr3_aa: CASSLSQTKNIQYF; cdr3_nt: TGTGCCAGTAGTCTTAGTCAAACGAAAAACATTCAGTACTTC
j_call: TRBJ1-2; v_call: TRBV9; d_call: TRBD1; clone_size: NA; cdr3_aa: CASSDTGATYGYTF; cdr3_nt: TGTGCCAGCAGCGACACAGGGGCTACCTATGGCTACACCTTC
j_call: TRBJ2-7; v_call: TRBV11-2; d_call: NA; clone_size: NA; cdr3_aa: CASSLGPGVGYEQYF; cdr3_nt: TGTGCCAGCAGCTTAGGTCCGGGGGTTGGGTACGAGCAGTACTTC
j_call: TRBJ1-1; v_call: TRBV5-4; d_call: TRBD1; clone_size: few; cdr3_aa: CASSSRDRPDRNTEAFF; cdr3_nt: TGTGCCAGCAGCTCGCGGGACAGACCAGACAGGAACACTGAAGCTTTCTTT
j_call: TRBJ1-1; v_call: TRBV7-3; d_call: NA; clone_size: NA; cdr3_aa: CASSSGGNTEAFF; cdr3_nt: TGTGCCAGCAGCTCGGGGGGGAACACTGAAGCTTTCTTT
j_call: TRBJ2-7; v_call: TRBV30; d_call: NA; clone_size: NA; cdr3_aa: CAWSTYYEQYF; cdr3_nt: TGTGCCTGGAGTACTTACTACGAGCAGTACTTC
j_call: TRBJ2-3; v_call: TRBV11-3; d_call: TRBD1; clone_size: few; cdr3_aa: CASSRQGPLDTQYF; cdr3_nt: TGTGCCAGCAGCCGACAGGGCCCCCTAGATACGCAGTATTTT
j_call: TRBJ1-1; v_call: TRBV5-1; d_call: TRBD1; clone_size: NA; cdr3_aa: CASYSQGARTEAFF; cdr3_nt: TGCGCCTCGTACTCACAGGGGGCTCGAACTGAAGCTTTCTTT
j_call: TRBJ1-1; v_call: TRBV7-3; d_call: NA; clone_size: NA; cdr3_aa: CASSLGGPMNTEAFF; cdr3_nt: TGTGCCAGCAGCTTAGGGGGCCCCATGAACACTGAAGCTTTCTTT
j_call: TRBJ2-3; v_call: TRBV13; d_call: TRBD2; clone_size: NA; cdr3_aa: CASSLLAGGITDTQYF; cdr3_nt: TGTGCCAGCAGCTTGCTTGCGGGAGGCATCACAGATACGCAGTATTTT
j_call: TRBJ2-7; v_call: TRBV19; d_call: TRBD1; clone_size: NA; cdr3_aa: CASSPNPGGQGASGQYF; cdr3_nt: TGTGCCAGTAGTCCGAACCCTGGGGGACAGGGGGCCTCGGGGCAGTACTTC
j_call: TRBJ2-1; v_call: TRBV9; d_call: TRBD2; clone_size: NA; cdr3_aa: CASSVRDYPLGEQFF; cdr3_nt: TGTGCCAGCAGCGTCCGGGACTACCCTTTGGGTGAGCAGTTCTTC
j_call: TRBJ2-3; v_call: TRBV7-9; d_call: NA; clone_size: NA; cdr3_aa: CASSTLSTDTQYF; cdr3_nt: TGTGCCAGCAGCACTTTAAGCACAGATACGCAGTATTTT
j_call: TRBJ1-2; v_call: TRBV7-2; d_call: TRBD1; clone_size: NA; cdr3_aa: CASSLRGTASYGYTF; cdr3_nt: TGTGCCAGCAGCTTACGAGGGACAGCCAGCTATGGCTACACCTTC
j_call: TRBJ1-1; v_call: TRBV5-1; d_call: TRBD1; clone_size: NA; cdr3_aa: CASSSTGVEGPEAFF; cdr3_nt: TGCGCCAGCAGCTCTACAGGGGTGGAGGGCCCTGAAGCTTTCTTT
j_call: TRBJ2-3; v_call: TRBV2; d_call: NA; clone_size: NA; cdr3_aa: CASSELVSTDTQYF; cdr3_nt: TGTGCCAGCAGTGAGCTAGTATCCACAGATACGCAGTATTTT
j_call: TRBJ2-1; v_call: TRBV7-9; d_call: NA; clone_size: NA; cdr3_aa: CASSLDGLAGEQFF; cdr3_nt: TGTGCCAGCAGCTTAGATGGCCTAGCAGGTGAGCAGTTCTTC
j_call: TRBJ2-1; v_call: TRBV4-3; d_call: TRBD2; clone_size: NA; cdr3_aa: CASSQVPPHRTSGNEQFF; cdr3_nt: TGCGCCAGCAGCCAAGTCCCTCCCCATCGGACTAGCGGAAATGAGCAGTTCTTC
j_call: TRBJ2-5; v_call: TRBV29-1; d_call: TRBD1; clone_size: NA; cdr3_aa: CSVAGQGQETQYF; cdr3_nt: TGCAGCGTTGCGGGACAGGGCCAAGAGACCCAGTACTTC
j_call: TRBJ2-3; v_call: TRBV5-1; d_call: TRBD2; clone_size: NA; cdr3_aa: CASSFVGGRATDTQYF; cdr3_nt: TGCGCCAGCAGCTTCGTCGGCGGGAGGGCGACAGATACGCAGTATTTT